One and the same sample provided the 10 T cell receptor beta chains below, sequenced in a study of T cell responses to AZD1222 COVID-19 vaccine. The data were produced by immunoSEQ multiplex PCR, yet TCRdb's version contains in-frame clones alone and is incomplete. The sample includes some 250,000 clones, 85% to 95% of them seen just once. The specimen was peripheral blood, collected 28 days after the second AZD1222 dose. These receptors all stem from an adult who received the AZD1222 COVID-19 vaccine.

This clone was seen a single time. The genes are TRBV28 and TRBJ1-2; 8 bases line up with TRBD1. V lost 6 bases, J lost 8 bases, and 14 bases stayed unmatched. The germline V gene has CDR1 MDHEN and CDR2 SYDVKM. The CDR3 consists of 15 residues. The CDR3 region has the DNA TGTGCCAGCAGCTCTGGACAGGGAAGATTTGGGGGCTACACCTTC. It translates to CASSSGQGRFGGYTF.

The CDR3 coding sequence is TGTGCCAGTAGTCGGGGACAGCATAATGAAAAACTGTTTTTT. Protein sequence: CASSRGQHNEKLFF. V usage is TRBV19 and J usage is TRBJ1-4, with 7 bases fitting TRBD1. Per the germline V gene, CDR1 is LNHDA and CDR2 is SQIVND (reference sequence). The V and J ends lost 5 bases and 4 bases, in that order; junction bases with no gene match: 4. The CDR3 extends over 14 amino acids.

This clone was counted a single time. The chain combines TRBV5-4 with TRBJ2-7; 7 positions match TRBD2. Trimming at V came to 4 bases and at J to 4 bases, leaving 5 bases not matched to a gene. The CDR3 totals 13 residues. Germline-derived CDR1 and CDR2 are SGHNT and YYREEE (reference sequence). CDR3 in amino acids: CASSRGGPYEQYF. The CDR3 DNA is TGTGCCAGCAGCCGGGGAGGGCCGTACGAGCAGTACTTC.

The gene calls are TRBV7-9 and TRBJ2-7; no reliable D call. This CDR3 spans 13 amino acids. Trimming took 3 bases from V and 2 from J, leaving 8 bases between them. The germline V gene encodes CDR1 SEHNR and CDR2 FQNEAQ (reference sequence). CDR3 DNA sequence: TGTGCCAGCAGCTTGTCCTTAGCCTACGAGCAGTACTTC. This codes for CASSLSLAYEQYF.

The chain is built from TRBV11-2 and TRBJ2-1; D is unresolved. This CDR3 contains 12 residues. The V end was cut by 5 bases, the J end by 6 bases, with 8 bases between. CDR1 and CDR2 (germline): SGHAT, FQNNGV. The DNA for the CDR3 is TGTGCCAGCAGCCTTTCGGGCAATGAGCAGTTCTTC. Its protein product is CASSLSGNEQFF.

Concerning this clone itself: At one end the junction does not follow the germline gene, possibly because of a read error. This sequence joins TRBV7-2 and TRBJ2-7; 8 bases line up with TRBD2. The germline V gene has CDR1 SGHTA and CDR2 FQGNSA. The CDR3 length is 14 residues. The CDR3 DNA reads TGTGCCACCGCTCCGGGACTAGGGCCCTACGGGCAGTACTTC. Protein: CATAPGLGPYGQYF.

The chain has TRBV28 and TRBJ2-6; no definite D call. Germline-derived CDR1 and CDR2 are MDHEN and SYDVKM. The CDR3 consists of 15 residues. Trimming stripped 7 bases from V and 2 bases from J, with 12 bases between. The CDR3 DNA reads TGTGCCAGCACCGAACACCGTCCTGGGGCCAACGTCCTGACTTTC. Translation gives CASTEHRPGANVLTF.

The rearrangement joins TRBV6-5 to TRBJ2-7; perhaps TRBD1 as D (6 bases). CDR3 size: 14 residues. V was clipped by 0 bases and J by 6 bases, with 12 bases between them. Per germline, CDR1 MNHEY and CDR2 SVGAGI. The CDR3, as DNA: TGTGCCAGCAGTTACTCGAGGGACACCCCCGAGCAGTACTTC. This translates into CASSYSRDTPEQYF.

The V call is TRBV2, the J call TRBJ2-7, with TRBD2 matching 12 bases. CDR3 length: 13 amino acids. Germline V gene data show CDR1 as SNHLY and CDR2 as FYNNEI. V was pared by 8 bases and J by 7 bases, with 6 bases of the junction left unmatched. CDR3 coding DNA: TGTGCCAGCTTCCTAGCGGGGGGGCTTGAGCAGTACTTC. Its translation: CASFLAGGLEQYF. The whole variable domain, filled in from reference TRBV2 and TRBJ2-7, reads EPEVTQTPSHQVTQMGQEVILRCVPISNHLYFYWYRQILGQKVEFLVSFYNNEISEKSEIFDDQFSVERPDGSNFTLKIRSTKLEDSAMYFCASFLAGGLEQYFGPGTRLTVT.

This chain links TRBV10-1 with TRBJ2-3; TRBD2 aligns across 9 bases. V gave up 6 bases and J gave up 3 bases; unmatched junction bases: 7. This CDR3 is 15 amino acids long. Germline CDR1 reads WNHNN; CDR2 reads SYGVQD (reference sequence). CDR3 in amino acids: CASSLAGGTTDTQYF. The CDR3 nucleotides read TGCGCCAGCAGCTTGGCGGGGGGGACAACAGATACGCAGTATTTT.